Below are 14 T cell receptor beta chains sequenced from a single sample in a study of blood T cells in healthy people across ages. A second about 6 to 12 cycle PCR used barcoded and J-beta primers. Each CDR3 protein is one row after TCRdb ran MiXCR on the 5' RACE reads. In the table there are about 640,000 distinct CDR3 sequences, roughly 53% of which are singletons. Sequencing input: blood. Source of these receptors: a man in his 60s in good health.

This clonotype has more than one count but fewer than ten. The chain recombines TRBV27 with TRBJ1-1, with D possibly being TRBD1 (5 bases). The CDR3 has 15 amino acids. Germline V gene data show CDR1 as MNHEY and CDR2 as SMNVEV (reference sequence). The ends were cut back, 1 base at V and 1 base at J, with 10 bases in the middle. The CDR3 DNA reads as TGTGCCAGCAGTTTATTTGGGGCGAGGAACACTGAAGCTTTCTTT. This encodes CASSLFGARNTEAFF.

This clonotype was seen a handful of times. The chain links TRBV18 to TRBJ1-1; the D gene is possibly TRBD1 (5 bases). The CDR3 has 13 residues. Germline-derived CDR1 and CDR2 are KGHSH and LQKENI. Trimming stripped 5 bases from V and 5 bases from J, with 12 bases between. The DNA of the CDR3 is TGTGCCAGCTCAGAGGGCCCAGGGACTGAAGCTTTCTTT. As protein: CASSEGPGTEAFF.

This chain joins TRBV6-6 and TRBJ1-2, with 8 bases matching TRBD1. Germline loops: CDR1 MNHNY, CDR2 SVGAGI (reference sequence). The CDR3 contains 16 residues. V was clipped by 5 bases and J by 0 bases; unmatched bases: 8. This chain's CDR3 is CASSEGQAHTNYGYTF. The CDR3 DNA follows: TGTGCCAGCAGTGAGGGACAGGCCCATACTAACTATGGCTACACCTTC.

This clonotype was picked up many times. V and J are TRBV12-3 or TRBV12-4 and TRBJ2-2; 10 nucleotides align to TRBD2. V shed 6 bases, J shed 3 bases, and the junction held 4 bases outside the gene matches. The CDR3 sequence is 15 residues long. DNA of the CDR3: TGTGCCAGCAGCTTCCTAGCGGGGGACACCGGGGAGCTGTTTTTT. Translation: CASSFLAGDTGELFF.

The chain joins TRBV20-1 to TRBJ2-1; the D gene is possibly TRBD1 (6 bases). Trimming stripped 0 bases from V and 1 base from J, with 7 bases between. This CDR3 spans 14 amino acids. Germline V CDR1 and CDR2: DFQATT, SNEGSKA (reference sequence). This chain's CDR3 is CSARDRGSYNEQFF. The CDR3 DNA is TGCAGTGCTAGAGACAGGGGTTCCTACAATGAGCAGTTCTTC.

The chain joins TRBV10-3 to TRBJ2-7, with D perhaps given as TRBD1 or TRBD2 (5 bases each). V was shortened by 5 bases and J by 7 bases, with 12 bases between the two germline ends. The CDR3 loop spans 12 amino acids. Germline CDR1 reads ENHRY; CDR2 reads SYGVKD. CDR3 coding DNA: TGTGCCATCAGTATTCAGGGAGATGAGCAGTACTTC. This codes for CAISIQGDEQYF.

The chain has TRBV20-1 and TRBJ2-5, with 8 bases matching TRBD2. With V trimmed by 1 base and J by 1 base, 8 bases remained unmatched. The CDR3 consists of 16 residues. The germline CDR1 and CDR2 sequences are DFQATT and SNEGSKA (reference sequence). CDR3: CSARVESGGPQETQYF. The CDR3 DNA is TGCAGTGCTAGAGTAGAGAGCGGGGGCCCCCAAGAGACCCAGTACTTC.

This clonotype was seen once. The rearrangement joins TRBV7-2 to TRBJ2-1, with 14 bases lining up with TRBD2. The CDR3 covers 18 residues. The trim removed 1 base at V and 10 bases at J, leaving 12 bases unmatched. Germline CDR1 and CDR2: SGHTA and FQGNSA. Written as DNA, the CDR3 is TGTGCCAGCAGCTTAGGAGGGACTAGCGGGGGAGGCATGGGGGAGCAGTTCTTC. This encodes CASSLGGTSGGGMGEQFF.

The rearrangement joins TRBV5-1 to TRBJ2-5; D is ambiguous. The CDR3 length is 14 residues. Per the germline V gene, CDR1 is SGHRS and CDR2 is YFSETQ. Trimming stripped 6 bases from V and 5 bases from J, with 17 bases between. CDR3 sequence (DNA): TGCGCCAGCACCAATTCTGGGTCCGGGGAGACCCAGTACTTC. Its protein is CASTNSGSGETQYF.

This chain joins TRBV15 and TRBJ2-1, with 8 bases identical to TRBD1. Germline CDR1 LNHNV, CDR2 YYDKDF (reference sequence). Trimming took 8 bases from V and 5 from J; bases not matched to a gene: 8. This CDR3 contains 14 residues. The DNA of the CDR3 is TGTGCCACCCTTAAGGACAGGGCTAACAATGAGCAGTTCTTC. Residues: CATLKDRANNEQFF. Combining the CDR3 with reference TRBV15 and TRBJ2-1 gives the whole variable domain DAMVIQNPRYQVTQFGKPVTLSCSQTLNHNVMYWYQQKSSQAPKLLFHYYDKDFNNEADTPDNFQSRRPNTSFCFLDIRSPGLGDTAMYLCATLKDRANNEQFFGPGTRLTVL.

This chain links TRBV12-3 or TRBV12-4 with TRBJ2-2; maybe TRBD1 (6 bases). V lost 3 bases, J lost 4 bases, and 9 bases lay in between. CDR3 length: 14 amino acids. In DNA form, the CDR3 reads TGTGCCAGCAGTTTGTTAGGGGGCACCGGGGAGCTGTTTTTT. It translates to CASSLLGGTGELFF.

The J gene is TRBJ1-2, the V gene TRBV29-1; tentatively, D is TRBD1 (5 bases). The CDR3 is 12 residues long. CDR1 and CDR2 (germline): SQVTM, ANQGSEA. Trimming cost V 0 bases and J 7 bases, with 9 bases left between them. In nucleotides, the CDR3 is TGCAGCGTTGAAGATCAAAGGGGTGGCTACACCTTC. It is translated as CSVEDQRGGYTF.

This sequence joins TRBV10-3 and TRBJ1-1; TRBD1 matches at 9 bases. The CDR3 is made up of 14 amino acids. Germline V CDR1 and CDR2: ENHRY, SYGVKD. J lost 7 bases, V lost 6 bases, and 9 bases had no gene match. CDR3 residues: CAISEGQGSGEAFF. The CDR3 bases are TGTGCCATCAGCGAAGGACAGGGGTCGGGTGAAGCTTTCTTT.

The chain has TRBV27 and TRBJ2-3, with 9 nucleotides matching TRBD2. The CDR3 sequence is 16 residues long. The germline gives CDR1 MNHEY, CDR2 SMNVEV (reference sequence). The V gene end was trimmed by 5 bases and the J gene end by 5 bases; junction bases not matched to a gene: 11. The CDR3 region has the DNA TGTGCCAGCAGTCCCCCAAACAGCGGGGGGAAAGATACGCAGTATTTT. It specifies CASSPPNSGGKDTQYF.